The next 11 T cell receptor beta chains were all read from a single sample in a study of CD8 T cells in ankylosing spondylitis. A single record per CDR3 protein comes from TCRdb applying MiXCR to the 5' RACE reads. Among around 280,000 distinct CDR3 sequences listed, around 20% were seen once. Sequencing was performed on blood, either unsorted or a sorted T cell fraction (not recorded which). These receptor sequences come from a male donor with ankylosing spondylitis or in good health (not recorded which).

This clonotype occurred a few times. The rearrangement uses TRBV10-3 and TRBJ2-1, with unresolved D. Per germline, CDR1 ENHRY and CDR2 SYGVKD. V dropped 0 bases and J dropped 10 bases, with 7 bases sitting between them. The CDR3 totals 12 residues. Written as DNA, the CDR3 is TGTGCCATCAGTGAGTCTAGTAGGGAGCAGTTCTTC. Its protein is CAISESSREQFF.

This clonotype was counted only a few times. The chain joins TRBV20-1 to TRBJ2-5; D is undetermined. V was clipped by 5 bases and J by 0 bases, with 19 bases between them. The CDR3 extends over 16 amino acids. CDR1 and CDR2 (germline): DFQATT, SNEGSKA (reference sequence). In DNA, the CDR3 is TGCAGTGCTCGAGCCCCACGTGCTTCGCACCAAGAGACCCAGTACTTC. Translating it yields CSARAPRASHQETQYF.

This clonotype was found many times. This chain joins TRBV7-9 and TRBJ2-2; a possible D gene is TRBD2 (6 bases). The length of the CDR3 is 15 residues. The V gene's germline CDR1 is SEHNR and CDR2 FQNEAQ (reference sequence). Trimming removed 3 bases from V and 3 bases from J, with 11 bases in between. The CDR3 nucleotides are TGTGCCAGCAGCTTTGCGGGGCCGGACACCGGGGAGCTGTTTTTT. The encoded protein is CASSFAGPDTGELFF.

In this sample, this clonotype turned up many times. J is TRBJ1-1 and V is TRBV5-1; 7 nucleotides line up with TRBD1. This CDR3 contains 14 residues. Trimming cost V 1 base and J 3 bases; bases outside gene matches: 3. Germline loops: CDR1 SGHRS, CDR2 YFSETQ. CDR3 bases: TGCGCCAGCAGCTTGCGAGACAGGGACACTGAAGCTTTCTTT. This encodes CASSLRDRDTEAFF.

There are a few counts of this clonotype. V gene TRBV7-9 combines with J gene TRBJ2-3; 9 bases are a match to TRBD1. CDR3 length equals 15 residues. Germline V gene data show CDR1 as SEHNR and CDR2 as FQNEAQ (reference sequence). The V gene end was trimmed by 3 bases and the J gene end by 3 bases; junction bases not matched to a gene: 4. CDR3 bases: TGTGCCAGCAGCTTCGGACAGGGGTGGACAGATACGCAGTATTTT. As protein: CASSFGQGWTDTQYF.

The chain combines TRBV7-2 with TRBJ1-4; D possibly corresponds to TRBD1 (5 bases). V was clipped by 5 bases and J by 3 bases, with 16 bases between them. The CDR3 spans 16 residues. CDR1 and CDR2 (germline): SGHTA, FQGNSA. The CDR3 sequence is CASSVPPGAANEKLFF. Written as DNA, the CDR3 is TGTGCCAGCAGCGTGCCCCCCGGGGCGGCTAATGAAAAACTGTTTTTT.

This clonotype was observed a few times. The rearrangement uses TRBV5-1 and TRBJ2-5; 7 bases align to TRBD1. The CDR3 extends over 16 amino acids. The germline gives CDR1 SGHRS, CDR2 YFSETQ. The V gene end was trimmed by 0 bases and the J gene end by 7 bases; junction bases not matched to a gene: 12. For the CDR3, the DNA is TGCGCCAGCAGCTTGGGAACCGGGACAGAGGCTCCGACCCAGTACTTC. Amino acids: CASSLGTGTEAPTQYF.

J is TRBJ1-2 and V is TRBV20-1; 9 bases match TRBD1. Per the germline V gene, CDR1 is DFQATT and CDR2 is SNEGSKA (reference sequence). The CDR3 contains 17 residues. V lost 0 bases, J lost 1 base, and 9 bases stayed unmatched. The CDR3 DNA reads as TGCAGTGCTAGAGATCGGGGGGGACAGGGAAGTAACTATGGCTACACCTTC. Amino acid sequence: CSARDRGGQGSNYGYTF.

This clonotype turned up a few times. The chain has TRBV5-1 and TRBJ1-6; 8 bases agree with TRBD1. Unmatched junction bases numbered 14, after V lost 3 bases and J lost 0 bases. CDR3 length equals 20 residues. Germline CDR1 and CDR2: SGHRS and YFSETQ. This chain's CDR3 is CASSSGGQAAKLSYNSPLHF. The DNA for the CDR3 is TGCGCCAGCAGCTCTGGGGGACAGGCAGCGAAGCTCTCCTATAATTCACCCCTCCACTTT. Full variable domain (remainder filled in from reference TRBV5-1 and TRBJ1-6): KAGVTQTPRYLIKTRGQQVTLSCSPISGHRSVSWYQQTPGQGLQFLFEYFSETQRNKGNFPGRFSGRQFSNSRSEMNVSTLELGDSALYLCASSSGGQAAKLSYNSPLHFGNGTRLTVT.

This clonotype was counted a few times. The V gene is TRBV3-1, the J gene TRBJ1-1; maybe TRBD1 (6 bases). The CDR3 is 15 residues long. Germline-derived CDR1 and CDR2 are LGHDT and YNNKEL (reference sequence). V was pared by 6 bases and J by 1 base, with 15 bases between. CDR3 in amino acids: CASREGGGSNTEAFF. CDR3 coding DNA: TGTGCCAGCAGGGAAGGGGGGGGTTCGAACACTGAAGCTTTCTTT. The variable domain in full, with the rest retrieved from reference TRBV3-1 and TRBJ1-1, is DTAVSQTPKYLVTQMGNDKSIKCEQNLGHDTMYWYKQDSKKFLKIMFSYNNKELIINETVPNRFSPKSPDKAHLNLHINSLELGDSAVYFCASREGGGSNTEAFFGQGTRLTVV.

V is TRBV20-1 and J is TRBJ2-4, with D perhaps assigned TRBD1 or TRBD2 (5 bases each). Germline CDR1 is DFQATT and CDR2 is SNEGSKA (reference sequence). The V and J ends lost 8 bases and 6 bases respectively, with 17 bases between them. There are 13 residues in the CDR3. The CDR3 bases are TGCAGTCCCAGGGTGAGGGGATTAAACATTCAGTACTTC. This gives the protein CSPRVRGLNIQYF.